The 32 T cell receptor beta chains below were found in one sample sequenced in a study of siplizumab effects on memory and regulatory T cells. This table comes from immunoSEQ multiplex PCR, and its TCRdb copy is limited to in-frame clones, with some not included. The profile shows approximately 100,000 clones, roughly 93% of them singletons. Input material: non-Treg CD4+ T cells sorted from blood. These TCRs come from a human donor in good health.

Written as DNA, the CDR3 is TGTGCCAGTAGCGACAGGGCTGGTGAAGCTTTCTTT. Residues: CASSDRAGEAFF. V usage is TRBV19 and J usage is TRBJ1-1; 7 bases align to TRBD1. Trimming at V came to 6 bases and at J to 7 bases, leaving 5 bases not matched to a gene. Germline-derived CDR1 and CDR2 are LNHDA and SQIVND (reference sequence). The CDR3 totals 12 residues. Based on the CDR3 plus reference TRBV19 and TRBJ1-1, the full variable domain is DGGITQSPKYLFRKEGQNVTLSCEQNLNHDAMYWYRQDPGQGLRLIYYSQIVNDFQKGDIAEGYSVSREKKESFPLTVTSAQKNPTAFYLCASSDRAGEAFFGQGTRLTVV.

CDR3 bases: TGTGCCAGCATTTCCGGTGGGAATGAAAAACTGTTTTTT. This sequence encodes CASISGGNEKLFF. The rearrangement links TRBV28 to TRBJ1-4, with unresolved D. Germline CDR1 reads MDHEN; CDR2 reads SYDVKM. Trimming removed 7 bases at V and 5 bases at J, with 11 bases between. The CDR3 has 13 amino acids.

V and J are TRBV19 and TRBJ2-2; the D gene is possibly TRBD1 (6 bases). V was cut by 1 base and J by 7 bases, with 13 bases left in between. The CDR3 length is 15 residues. CDR1 is LNHDA and CDR2 is SQIVND in the germline V gene (reference sequence). CDR3 DNA sequence: TGTGCCAGTAGTATAGCGGCAGGGGTTGGCGGGGAGCTGTTTTTT. Translating gives CASSIAAGVGGELFF. Supplemented by reference TRBV19 and TRBJ2-2, the full variable domain reads DGGITQSPKYLFRKEGQNVTLSCEQNLNHDAMYWYRQDPGQGLRLIYYSQIVNDFQKGDIAEGYSVSREKKESFPLTVTSAQKNPTAFYLCASSIAAGVGGELFFGEGSRLTVL.

This rearrangement joins TRBV30 to TRBJ1-3; D is perhaps TRBD1 (5 bases). This CDR3 is 14 amino acids long. The V end lost 8 bases, the J end lost 0 bases, and 14 bases lay between the germline ends. Germline V gives CDR1 GTSNPN, CDR2 SVGIG (reference sequence). CDR3: CAPQSTDSGNTIYF. The CDR3 DNA is TGTGCCCCCCAGTCGACAGACTCTGGAAACACCATATATTTT.

This chain connects TRBV7-6 to TRBJ1-6; the D is unclear. This CDR3 is 15 amino acids long. V lost 1 base to trimming and J lost 6 bases, with 10 bases between them. Germline V gives CDR1 SGHVS, CDR2 FNYEAQ. CDR3 loop: CASSLGMGRNSPLHF. DNA of the CDR3: TGTGCCAGCAGCTTAGGTATGGGCCGTAATTCACCCCTCCACTTT.

This clone was detected a few times. The gene calls are TRBV5-1 and TRBJ2-3; D is possibly TRBD1 or TRBD2 (5 bases each). Germline V CDR1 and CDR2: SGHRS, YFSETQ. Trimming left V 5 bases short and J 6 bases short, with 10 bases between. This CDR3 contains 12 residues. The chain's CDR3 is CASRGVPDTQYF. CDR3 nucleotides: TGCGCCAGCAGGGGGGTACCGGATACGCAGTATTTT.

In this sample, this clone turned up once. The V and J genes are TRBV9 and TRBJ1-6, with 10 bases that match TRBD1. This CDR3 contains 15 residues. After removal of 3 bases from V and 10 bases from J, the junction contained 7 bases not matched to a gene. Germline CDR1 reads SGDLS; CDR2 reads YYNGEE. CDR3 nucleotides: TGTGCCAGCAGCGCCGGGACAGGGGCGGAATCACCCCTCCACTTT. Protein sequence: CASSAGTGAESPLHF.

V usage is TRBV19 and J usage is TRBJ1-1; D remains ambiguous. V dropped 2 bases and J dropped 1 base, with 5 bases sitting between them. Germline lookup yields CDR1 LNHDA and CDR2 SQIVND (reference sequence). This CDR3 is built from 13 residues. The CDR3 sequence: CASSILRNTEAFF. In DNA, the CDR3 is TGTGCCAGTAGTATACTGCGGAACACTGAAGCTTTCTTT.

V gene TRBV4-3 combines with J gene TRBJ1-2, with TRBD1 as a possible D gene (5 bases). CDR1 is LGHNA, CDR2 YSLEER, per germline. The ends were cut back, 0 bases at V and 6 bases at J, with 11 bases in the middle. This CDR3 has 14 amino acids. CDR3 loop: CASSQEGQGNGYTF. The CDR3 DNA reads as TGCGCCAGCAGCCAAGAGGGGCAGGGTAATGGCTACACCTTC.

The chain joins TRBV5-1 to TRBJ2-7, with 8 bases aligning to TRBD1. Trimming took 4 bases from V and 3 from J; bases not matched to a gene: 6. This CDR3 region has 14 residues. CDR1 and CDR2 (germline): SGHRS, YFSETQ. The CDR3 bases are TGCGCCAGCAGCCCGTCGGGACAGGACTACGAGCAGTACTTC. This codes for CASSPSGQDYEQYF.

This clone appeared once. The chain joins TRBV28 to TRBJ1-1; weak D call: TRBD1 (5 bases). Germline V gives CDR1 MDHEN, CDR2 SYDVKM. V lost 5 bases and J lost 0, with 19 bases in between. The CDR3 runs to 17 residues. For the CDR3, the DNA is TGTGCCAGCAGTCCAGTCGACAGCTCGCGGATGAACACTGAAGCTTTCTTT. Amino acid sequence: CASSPVDSSRMNTEAFF.

The DNA for the CDR3 is TGCGCCAGCAGCATGACAGGGGATCAGCCCCAGCATTTT. Residues: CASSMTGDQPQHF. The V and J genes are TRBV5-1 and TRBJ1-5; 8 bases map to TRBD1. CDR3 size: 13 residues. From germline, CDR1 is SGHRS and CDR2 YFSETQ. J lost 5 bases, V lost 4 bases, and 2 bases had no gene match.

This clone has only a few counts. The chain has TRBV28 and TRBJ1-2, with D hard to call. This CDR3 has 12 amino acids. The V end was cut by 1 base, the J end by 8 bases, with 8 bases between. The germline gives CDR1 MDHEN, CDR2 SYDVKM. This chain's CDR3 is CASSLFGRGYTF. CDR3 nucleotides: TGTGCCAGCAGTTTATTCGGCAGGGGCTACACCTTC.

J is TRBJ1-6 and V is TRBV5-1; D might be TRBD1 (6 bases). Deletions cut 0 bases from V and 6 bases from J, with 13 bases between. Germline V gene sequence: CDR1 SGHRS, CDR2 YFSETQ. This CDR3 has 16 residues. CDR3: CASSLAEGQPNSPLHF. CDR3 DNA sequence: TGCGCCAGCAGCTTGGCCGAGGGACAACCTAATTCACCCCTCCACTTT.

The V gene is TRBV7-3, the J gene TRBJ2-7; 7 bases line up with TRBD1. The J segment lost 0 bases and the V segment lost 2 bases, leaving 4 bases of the junction unmatched. Germline values: CDR1 SGHTA, CDR2 FQGTGA. The CDR3 runs 15 residues. This CDR3 is CASSLEGTASYEQYF. Written as DNA, the CDR3 is TGTGCCAGCAGCTTAGAGGGGACAGCCTCCTACGAGCAGTACTTC. Variable domain in full (rest from reference TRBV7-3 and TRBJ2-7): GAGVSQTPSNKVTEKGKYVELRCDPISGHTALYWYRQSLGQGPEFLIYFQGTGAADDSGLPNDRFFAVRPEGSVSTLKIQRTERGDSAVYLCASSLEGTASYEQYFGPGTRLTVT.

The rearrangement uses TRBV19 and TRBJ1-4; TRBD1 agrees at 7 bases. The trim removed 7 bases at V and 8 bases at J, leaving 22 bases unmatched. The germline CDR1 and CDR2 sequences are LNHDA and SQIVND (reference sequence). The CDR3 sequence is 18 residues long. CDR3 sequence (DNA): TGTGCCAGTAAGGCGCAGGGGGTTTCGTATAAAGGGTACGAAAAACTGTTTTTT. Protein sequence: CASKAQGVSYKGYEKLFF.

The chain carries TRBV5-1 and TRBJ2-2, with D possibly matching TRBD1 (6 bases). The CDR3 is made up of 15 amino acids. Trimming took off 3 bases at V and 0 bases at J, with 9 bases between the two ends. Germline V CDR1 and CDR2: SGHRS, YFSETQ. Here the CDR3 reads CASSWTVANTGELFF. The CDR3 region has the DNA TGCGCCAGCAGCTGGACAGTCGCGAACACCGGGGAGCTGTTTTTT.

CDR3 residues: CASSLTDRPPGELFF. In DNA, the CDR3 is TGTGCCAGCAGCTTAACGGACAGGCCCCCCGGGGAGCTGTTTTTT. This chain connects TRBV7-3 to TRBJ2-2; 7 bases map to TRBD1. The CDR3 extends over 15 amino acids. Germline V gene sequence: CDR1 SGHTA, CDR2 FQGTGA. The V and J ends lost 0 bases and 6 bases, in that order; junction bases with no gene match: 4.

This chain joins TRBV23-1 and TRBJ2-1, with 9 bases that match TRBD1. TRBV23-1 is an ORF, and what it does is uncertain. This CDR3 comprises 14 residues. V lost 1 base, J lost 8 bases, and 3 bases stayed unmatched. The CDR3 spells CASSQYRTGDEQFF. The CDR3 DNA reads as TGCGCCAGCAGTCAATATCGGACAGGGGATGAGCAGTTCTTC.

The chain employs TRBV29-1 and TRBJ2-7; 9 positions agree with TRBD1. From germline, CDR1 is SQVTM and CDR2 ANQGSEA. V lost 4 bases, J lost 2 bases, and 3 bases stayed unmatched. The CDR3 covers 13 residues. The CDR3 DNA reads as TGCAGCGTTGGGAGGACAGGGGCCTACGAGCAGTACTTC. It specifies CSVGRTGAYEQYF.

The chain couples TRBV27 to TRBJ1-5; the D gene is possibly TRBD1 (6 bases). The V gene lost 3 bases and the J gene lost 1 base, with 13 bases spanning the gap. Germline V gene lookup returns CDR1 MNHEY and CDR2 SMNVEV (reference sequence). This CDR3 region has 16 residues. CDR3 protein: CASSLAGGRSNQPQHF. The CDR3 bases are TGTGCCAGCAGTTTGGCGGGGGGCAGGAGCAATCAGCCCCAGCATTTT.

The chain employs TRBV7-3 and TRBJ2-2, with D possibly matching TRBD2 (5 bases). CDR3 length: 16 amino acids. Germline V gene lookup returns CDR1 SGHTA and CDR2 FQGTGA. Trimming removed 3 bases from V and 1 base from J, with 12 bases in between. The chain's CDR3 is CASSFLPTRNTGELFF. In DNA, the CDR3 is TGTGCCAGCAGCTTTCTCCCCACTAGGAACACCGGGGAGCTGTTTTTT. Drawing the rest from reference TRBV7-3 and TRBJ2-2, the complete variable domain is GAGVSQTPSNKVTEKGKYVELRCDPISGHTALYWYRQSLGQGPEFLIYFQGTGAADDSGLPNDRFFAVRPEGSVSTLKIQRTERGDSAVYLCASSFLPTRNTGELFFGEGSRLTVL.

The chain's CDR3 is CASSYRGGNEKLFF. CDR3 DNA: TGTGCCAGCAGTTACAGGGGGGGTAATGAAAAACTGTTTTTT. This sequence joins TRBV6-5 and TRBJ1-4; a weak D match, TRBD1 (6 bases). Trimming pared 2 bases from V and 4 bases from J, leaving 8 bases between. Germline V lookup: CDR1 MNHEY, CDR2 SVGAGI. There are 14 residues in the CDR3.

The chain uses TRBV6-4 and TRBJ1-1; 10 bases map to TRBD1. The V gene's germline CDR1 is MRHNA and CDR2 SNTAGT. V was pared by 7 bases and J by 1 base, with 6 bases of the junction left unmatched. This CDR3 region has 15 residues. Here the CDR3 DNA reads TGTGCCAGCATCCGGGACAGGGGTTCGAACACTGAAGCTTTCTTT. Protein: CASIRDRGSNTEAFF.

A single count supports this clone. V is TRBV5-1 and J is TRBJ1-2; 7 bases align to TRBD1. Germline CDR1 SGHRS, CDR2 YFSETQ. The CDR3 consists of 15 residues. V gave up 0 bases and J gave up 6 bases; unmatched junction bases: 8. The CDR3 is CASSLGGQPRDGYTF. The CDR3 DNA sequence: TGCGCCAGCAGCTTGGGGGGACAGCCCCGGGATGGCTACACCTTC.

The V and J genes are TRBV5-4 and TRBJ2-5; 14 positions match TRBD2. With 5 bases clipped from V and 5 bases from J, the junction kept 17 bases outside the gene matches. The CDR3 is 19 residues long. The germline gives CDR1 SGHNT, CDR2 YYREEE (reference sequence). DNA for the CDR3: TGTGCCAGCAGGCCCAACCCTTTTGGGACTAGCGGGGGCGAGGAGACCCAGTACTTC. Amino acid sequence: CASRPNPFGTSGGEETQYF. The full variable domain, with the rest looked up from reference TRBV5-4 and TRBJ2-5, is ETGVTQSPTHLIKTRGQQVTLRCSSQSGHNTVSWYQQALGQGPQFIFQYYREEENGRGNFPPRFSGLQFPNYSSELNVNALELDDSALYLCASRPNPFGTSGGEETQYFGPGTRLLVL.

Concerning this clone: The sample holds other DNA sequences that translate to the same CDR3. The chain has TRBV5-4 and TRBJ1-2; the D gene is possibly TRBD1 (5 bases). CDR3 length: 13 residues. V was trimmed by 4 bases and J by 2 bases, leaving 9 bases between them. The V gene's germline CDR1 is SGHNT and CDR2 YYREEE (reference sequence). Here the CDR3 DNA reads TGTGCCAGCAGCCCAGACAGAAACTATGGCTACACCTTC. It yields the protein CASSPDRNYGYTF.

The chain joins TRBV9 to TRBJ2-5; TRBD1 aligns across 7 bases. The end of the DNA is better explained by TRBJ2-7, so the J call may be wrong. Germline loops: CDR1 SGDLS, CDR2 YYNGEE. CDR3 length: 14 amino acids. This CDR3 reads CASSVETGRSEQYF. DNA for the CDR3: TGTGCCAGCAGCGTAGAGACAGGGAGATCCGAGCAGTACTTC.

The V gene is TRBV5-1, the J gene TRBJ1-3; D uncertain. This CDR3 is 11 amino acids long. The germline CDR1 and CDR2 sequences are SGHRS and YFSETQ. V lost 3 bases to trimming and J lost 2 bases, with 0 bases between them. The CDR3 region is CASSSGNTIYF. As DNA, the CDR3 is TGCGCCAGCAGCTCTGGAAACACCATATATTTT.

The chain joins TRBV12-5 to TRBJ1-1; tentatively, D is TRBD1 (5 bases). The germline V and J ends were trimmed by 1 base and 1 base, with 13 bases remaining between them. Germline assignment: CDR1 LGHNT and CDR2 FRNRAP. This CDR3 contains 16 residues. CDR3 sequence reads: CASGLDRTQGNTEAFF. The DNA of the CDR3 is TGTGCTAGTGGTTTGGATCGGACTCAGGGGAACACTGAAGCTTTCTTT.

The chain combines TRBV6-5 with TRBJ2-3; 8 nucleotides agree with TRBD2. Germline CDR1 reads MNHEY; CDR2 reads SVGAGI. This CDR3 region has 14 residues. The trim removed 7 bases at V and 4 bases at J, leaving 7 bases unmatched. The CDR3 nucleotides read TGTGCCAGCAATAAGCGGGGGAGCGCAGATACGCAGTATTTT. Its translation is CASNKRGSADTQYF.

This chain connects TRBV6-1 to TRBJ2-7; D remains unclear. The V gene lost 2 bases and the J gene lost 7 bases, with 6 bases spanning the gap. Germline-derived CDR1 and CDR2 are MNHNS and SASEGT. The CDR3 runs to 11 residues. The CDR3 reads CASSETTEQYF. DNA of the CDR3: TGTGCCAGCAGTGAAACGACAGAGCAGTACTTC.